This entry concerns a single T cell receptor (beta chain). In the original workflow: Scientists estimated how many nucleated cells there were by amplifying reference gene primers. Measured with immunoSEQ multiplex PCR; TCRdb has only the in-frame clones, and not every one. That table is the source of V, J and clone size, and D and trimming were worked out from the DNA. Counted here are just over 65,000 clones, 75% to 90% occurring once; the ten biggest clones make up over 7.5%. This record belongs to a study of blood T cell repertoires in COVID-19. Study summary: Acute and convalescent COVID-19 specimens originated in the United States, Italy and Spain. In each case, the material was cDNA or gDNA derived from T cells, B-cell-depleted T cells, or PBMCs.

The CDR3 extends over 15 amino acids. With V trimmed by 4 bases and J by 3 bases, 6 bases remained unmatched. Germline V gene data show CDR1 as LGHDT and CDR2 as YNNKEL (reference sequence). The specimen sequenced was peripheral blood. The receptor comes from a man younger than 40 with acute or convalescent COVID-19. The chain joins TRBV3-1 (or the pseudogene TRBV3-2) to TRBJ2-7; 10 bases agree with TRBD2. The CDR3 bases are TGTGCCAGCAGCCGGGCTAGCGGGAGAGGCTACGAGCAGTACTTC. Amino acids: CASSRASGRGYEQYF.